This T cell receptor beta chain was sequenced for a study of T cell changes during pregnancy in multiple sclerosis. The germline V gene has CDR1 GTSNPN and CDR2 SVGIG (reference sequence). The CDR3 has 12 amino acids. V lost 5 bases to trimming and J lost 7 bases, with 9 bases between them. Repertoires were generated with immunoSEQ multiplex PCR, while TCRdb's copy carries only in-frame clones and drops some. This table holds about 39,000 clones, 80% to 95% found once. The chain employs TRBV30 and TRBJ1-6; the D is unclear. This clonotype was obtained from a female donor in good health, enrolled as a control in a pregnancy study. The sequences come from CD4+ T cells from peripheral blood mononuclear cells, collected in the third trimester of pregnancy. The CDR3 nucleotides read TGTGCCTGGCGGGTTACCAATTCACCCCTCCACTTT. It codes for CAWRVTNSPLHF.